This TCR beta chain was captured by sequencing in a study of T-cell reconstitution after alpha-beta-depleted transplantation in children. The CDR3 runs 13 residues. Germline V gives CDR1 SGHTS, CDR2 YDEGEE. The junction had 5 bases not matched to a gene; V was cut back by 9 bases and J by 0 bases. Whole-study results and caveats: A year had passed since transplant, and T-cell counts and diversity by then came mostly from newly produced T cells.

For TCRbeta, the library was prepared with unique molecular identifiers. TCRdb re-called the PCR reads through MiXCR, storing one row per CDR3 protein. The sample consists of about 260,000 distinct CDR3 sequences, approximately 8.9% of them appearing once. This clonotype was recorded only once. The antigen remains unidentified. V gene TRBV5-8 combines with J gene TRBJ2-7; 8 bases align to TRBD1. The starting material was PBMCs, mostly from graft donor cells, obtained 180 days after TCRalphabeta/CD19-depleted stem cell transplant. The sequence was obtained from a male patient aged 10 to 17 who had a stem cell transplant for acute lymphoblastic leukemia, so the T cells may come from the graft donor. The CDR3 here is CAMRDRSSYEQYF. The CDR3 nucleotides read TGTGCCATGCGGGACAGGAGCTCCTACGAGCAGTACTTC.